This is a list of T cell receptor beta chains from one sample in a study of T-cell memory formation after mild COVID-19. One entry per CDR3 protein, called by TCRdb with MiXCR from the 5' RACE reads. The profile shows roughly 43,000 distinct CDR3 sequences, about a tenth of them singletons. Sequencing used PBMCs or a T cell subset sorted from them (not recorded which). The receptors here all came from an adult woman who had mild COVID-19 (a few samples of this study predate the infection). Cell type and time point are not known. CDR3s include the opening cysteine and the closing phenylalanine or tryptophan. A D gene is named only where the DNA matches it firmly. Clone size appears in some rows only: once, few, many, or a class for an expanded clone.

J gene	clone size	D gene	V gene	CDR3 protein	CDR3 DNA
TRBJ2-1	many	NA	TRBV7-3	CASSPDNHNEQFF	TGTGCCAGCAGTCCGGACAACCACAATGAGCAGTTCTTC
TRBJ2-3	NA	NA	TRBV5-1	CASSLANRDTQYF	TGCGCCAGCAGCTTGGCTAATAGAGATACGCAGTATTTT
TRBJ2-1	NA	TRBD2	TRBV6-5	CASSYRGTSNEQFF	TGTGCCAGCAGTTACCGCGGGACTAGTAATGAGCAGTTCTTC
TRBJ1-1	few	NA	TRBV6-6	CASSFLNTEAFF	TGTGCCAGCAGTTTCTTAAACACTGAAGCTTTCTTT
TRBJ2-3	NA	TRBD2	TRBV20-1	CSASAGLGHTDTQYF	TGCAGTGCTAGCGCCGGACTAGGCCACACAGATACGCAGTATTTT
TRBJ1-5	NA	TRBD1	TRBV25-1	CASSVTGGGQPQHF	TGTGCCAGCAGTGTGACAGGGGGCGGTCAGCCCCAGCATTTT
TRBJ2-1	few	NA	TRBV7-2	CASSLAGASSYNEQFF	TGTGCCAGCAGCTTAGCGGGGGCTAGTTCATACAATGAGCAGTTCTTC
TRBJ1-1	NA	NA	TRBV7-2	CASSLGVRGEAFF	TGTGCCAGCAGCTTAGGGGTGCGGGGTGAAGCTTTCTTT
TRBJ2-1	few	TRBD2	TRBV27	CASRVIGGSEQFF	TGTGCCAGCAGAGTCATCGGGGGGTCGGAGCAGTTCTTC
TRBJ2-7	few	NA	TRBV7-2	CASSSSWRNVNEQYF	TGTGCCAGCAGCTCCAGCTGGAGAAACGTCAACGAGCAGTACTTC
TRBJ2-5	many	TRBD2	TRBV30	CAWTPSGARQETQYF	TGTGCCTGGACTCCAAGCGGGGCCCGTCAAGAGACCCAGTACTTC
TRBJ2-1	NA	TRBD2	TRBV15	CATSDVAGGPVVDEQFF	TGTGCCACCAGCGACGTAGCGGGAGGGCCCGTGGTCGATGAGCAGTTCTTC
TRBJ1-1	few	NA	TRBV4-1	CASSQPPGHNTEAFF	TGCGCCAGCAGCCAGCCTCCGGGACATAACACTGAAGCTTTCTTT
TRBJ1-6	few	TRBD1	TRBV27	CASSSRTGRGTYNSPLHF	TGTGCCAGCAGTTCCCGGACAGGGCGAGGCACCTATAATTCACCCCTCCACTTT
TRBJ2-3	NA	NA	TRBV7-3	CASSPPGPRDTQYF	TGTGCCAGCAGCCCTCCGGGACCTCGGGATACGCAGTATTTT
TRBJ2-5	many	TRBD2	TRBV11-2	CASSLSGKTQYF	TGTGCCAGCAGCTTAAGCGGGAAGACCCAGTACTTC
TRBJ2-7	few	NA	TRBV4-1	CASSQLSMGAYEQYF	TGCGCCAGCAGCCAACTTTCCATGGGGGCCTACGAGCAGTACTTC
TRBJ2-7	few	TRBD2	TRBV20-1	CSASTWASGTGEQYF	TGCAGTGCTAGCACCTGGGCTAGCGGGACGGGAGAGCAGTACTTC
TRBJ2-3	few	TRBD1	TRBV28	CASSLRTGYTDTQYF	TGTGCCAGCAGTTTGAGGACAGGATACACAGATACGCAGTATTTT
TRBJ2-5	many	NA	TRBV5-1	CASSRGDGETQYF	TGCGCCAGCAGCCGAGGGGACGGGGAGACCCAGTACTTC
TRBJ2-6	many	NA	TRBV6-1	CASSEEEGSGGANVLTF	TGTGCCAGCAGTGAAGAGGAGGGATCGGGAGGGGCCAACGTCCTGACTTTC
TRBJ1-2	many	NA	TRBV20-1	CSAGLGRGGYTF	TGCAGTGCTGGGCTGGGCCGAGGAGGCTACACCTTC
TRBJ2-7	NA	NA	TRBV6-2/TRBV6-3	CASRITYSYEQYF	TGTGCCAGCAGGATCACATACTCCTACGAGCAGTACTTC
TRBJ2-1	many	TRBD2	TRBV11-2	CASSRLAGTYNEQFF	TGTGCCAGCAGCCGACTAGCGGGAACCTACAATGAGCAGTTCTTC
TRBJ1-6	many	NA	TRBV5-1	CASSPSTENSPLHF	TGCGCCAGCAGCCCGTCGACGGAGAATTCACCCCTCCACTTT
TRBJ1-2	many	NA	TRBV29-1	CSVAGLTNYGYTF	TGCAGCGTTGCAGGGTTAACTAACTATGGCTACACCTTC
TRBJ2-5	NA	NA	TRBV20-1	CSARGPAPSETQYF	TGCAGTGCCCGGGGGCCAGCACCCTCGGAGACCCAGTACTTC
TRBJ2-1	many	NA	TRBV6-2/TRBV6-3	CASSYGGTEQFF	TGTGCCAGCAGTTACGGCGGAACAGAGCAGTTCTTC
TRBJ2-5	many	TRBD1	TRBV2	CASGQGASQETQYF	TGTGCCAGCGGACAGGGAGCCTCACAAGAGACCCAGTACTTC
TRBJ2-4	few	NA	TRBV7-9	CASTRDSKNIQYF	TGTGCCAGCACGCGGGATTCCAAAAACATTCAGTACTTC
TRBJ2-5	NA	NA	TRBV6-5	CASSFDSQETQYF	TGTGCCAGCAGTTTCGACAGCCAGGAGACCCAGTACTTC
TRBJ2-1	many	NA	TRBV30	CAWNREGNNEQFF	TGTGCCTGGAACAGGGAGGGTAACAATGAGCAGTTCTTC
TRBJ1-1	once	TRBD1	TRBV19	CASSVPGQGNTEAFF	TGTGCCAGTAGCGTACCGGGACAGGGTAACACTGAAGCTTTCTTT
TRBJ1-2	NA	NA	TRBV7-6	CASSLGPSRNYGYTF	TGTGCCAGCAGCTTAGGTCCCTCGAGAAACTATGGCTACACCTTC
TRBJ1-1	NA	NA	TRBV7-9	CASSQGGTPWTEAFF	TGTGCCAGCAGCCAAGGGGGGACTCCGTGGACTGAAGCTTTCTTT
TRBJ1-1	NA	NA	TRBV7-9	CASSLRMNTEAFF	TGTGCCAGCAGCTTGAGGATGAACACTGAAGCTTTCTTT
TRBJ2-1	NA	TRBD1	TRBV6-5	CASSYLGPRTGSYNEQFF	TGTGCCAGCAGTTACCTAGGACCTCGGACAGGTTCCTACAATGAGCAGTTCTTC
TRBJ1-5	few	TRBD1	TRBV6-5	CASRSRGHSNQPQHF	TGTGCCAGCCGGTCCAGGGGGCATAGCAATCAGCCCCAGCATTTT
TRBJ2-5	many	NA	TRBV7-9	CASSFGQGIQETQYF	TGTGCCAGCAGCTTTGGGCAGGGGATTCAAGAGACCCAGTACTTC
TRBJ1-2	NA	NA	TRBV9	CASSGGGAGYTF	TGTGCCAGCAGCGGGGGCGGAGCTGGCTACACCTTC
TRBJ2-5	few	TRBD2	TRBV20-1	CSASGGLAGGRLQETQYF	TGCAGTGCTAGTGGGGGACTAGCGGGGGGCCGGCTCCAAGAGACCCAGTACTTC
TRBJ2-3	few	NA	TRBV10-3	CAIGAGSTDTQYF	TGTGCCATCGGGGCGGGGAGCACAGATACGCAGTATTTT
TRBJ1-1	many	NA	TRBV15	CATSRGRRLANTEAFF	TGTGCCACCAGCAGGGGCCGGAGGTTGGCGAACACTGAAGCTTTCTTT
TRBJ2-1	many	TRBD1	TRBV5-4	CASSPKGADNEQFF	TGTGCCAGCAGCCCAAAGGGGGCTGACAATGAGCAGTTCTTC
TRBJ1-1	many	NA	TRBV5-1	CASSGDAGTEAFF	TGCGCCAGCAGCGGGGATGCTGGCACTGAAGCTTTCTTT